The sequence of this T cell receptor (beta chain) was determined in a study of shared clonotypes between healthy human individuals. As defined, naive CD8 cells were CD45RO-negative and positively selected for CCR7, with terminally differentiated effector memory CD45RA+ cells excluded. V lost 7 bases and J lost 5, with 13 bases in between. Germline V lookup: CDR1 SGHDT, CDR2 YYEEEE. CDR3 size: 13 residues. Produced via immunoSEQ multiplex PCR; TCRdb's table is partial and in-frame only. The sample shows roughly 2,000,000 clones, around 96% of them seen only once. This TCR was recovered from a man between 18 and 35 years old in good health. The chain joins TRBV5-6 to TRBJ1-5; D is unclear. Source material: naive CD8+ T cells sorted from blood. In nucleotides, the CDR3 is TGTGCCAGCTCCTATTCTCTGGATCAGCCCCAGCATTTT. Residues: CASSYSLDQPQHF.